The clone carrying this T cell receptor (beta chain) has at least ten counts. MiXCR, run by TCRdb on the 5' RACE reads, gives a single entry per CDR3 protein. This sample carries some 21,000 distinct CDR3 sequences, 3.5% to 5% of them seen once, and the ten largest clones take approximately 7.4%. The data originate from a study of spatial heterogeneity in lung cancer. Time point indicated: sample taken at primary tumor resection. Whole RNA came from tumor, nontumor lung or frozen PBMC and was sequenced without being sorted. This receptor was identified in a male donor with early-stage non-small cell lung cancer. The starting material was PBMCs, obtained at surgery.

CDR3 residues: CASSLGIAGGLNEQFF. DNA for the CDR3: TGTGCCAGCAGCTTAGGCATAGCGGGAGGGCTGAATGAGCAGTTCTTC. This sequence joins TRBV7-6 and TRBJ2-1, with 11 bases aligning to TRBD2. V lost 1 base to trimming and J lost 7 bases; unmatched junction nucleotides: 6. The CDR3 runs 16 residues. Germline-derived CDR1 and CDR2 are SGHVS and FNYEAQ. The variable domain in full, with the rest retrieved from reference TRBV7-6 and TRBJ2-1, is GAGVSQSPRYKVTKRGQDVALRCDPISGHVSLYWYRQALGQGPEFLTYFNYEAQQDKSGLPNDRFSAERPEGSISTLTIQRTEQRDSAMYRCASSLGIAGGLNEQFFGPGTRLTVL.